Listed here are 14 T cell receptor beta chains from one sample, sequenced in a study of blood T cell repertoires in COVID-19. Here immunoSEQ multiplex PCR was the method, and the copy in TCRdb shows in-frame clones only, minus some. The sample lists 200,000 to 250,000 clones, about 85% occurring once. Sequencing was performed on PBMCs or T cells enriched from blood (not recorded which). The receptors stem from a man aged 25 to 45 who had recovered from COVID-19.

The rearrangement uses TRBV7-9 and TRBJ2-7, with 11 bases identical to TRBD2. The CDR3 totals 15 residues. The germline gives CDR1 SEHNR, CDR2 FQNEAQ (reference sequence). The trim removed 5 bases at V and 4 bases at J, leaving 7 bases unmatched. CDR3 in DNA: TGTGCCAGCAGCCGAAACATAGCGGGAGGGTACGAGCAGTACTTC. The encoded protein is CASSRNIAGGYEQYF.

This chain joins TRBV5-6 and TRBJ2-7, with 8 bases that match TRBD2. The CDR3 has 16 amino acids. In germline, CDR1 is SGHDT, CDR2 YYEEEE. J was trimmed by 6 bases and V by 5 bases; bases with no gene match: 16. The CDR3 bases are TGTGCCAGCAGTACAATTAGCGGGGACTCCCGGAGCGAGCAGTACTTC. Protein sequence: CASSTISGDSRSEQYF.

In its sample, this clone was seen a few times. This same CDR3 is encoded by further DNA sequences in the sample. The CDR3 nucleotides are TGCAGTGCCAGGACTAGTTCCGAGCAGTACTTC. This sequence encodes CSARTSSEQYF. The chain carries TRBV20-1 and TRBJ2-7, with 7 bases identical to TRBD2. Germline CDR1 is DFQATT and CDR2 is SNEGSKA (reference sequence). Losses at the gene ends were 6 bases for V and 6 bases for J; bases not matched to a gene: 5. This CDR3 spans 11 amino acids.

The CDR3 region is CAISGTGQDYEQYF. In DNA, the CDR3 is TGTGCCATCAGTGGGACAGGGCAGGACTACGAGCAGTACTTC. The chain has TRBV10-3 and TRBJ2-7; 8 nucleotides agree with TRBD1. The CDR3 runs 14 residues. Trimming took 4 bases from V and 3 from J; bases not matched to a gene: 5. Germline assignment: CDR1 ENHRY and CDR2 SYGVKD.

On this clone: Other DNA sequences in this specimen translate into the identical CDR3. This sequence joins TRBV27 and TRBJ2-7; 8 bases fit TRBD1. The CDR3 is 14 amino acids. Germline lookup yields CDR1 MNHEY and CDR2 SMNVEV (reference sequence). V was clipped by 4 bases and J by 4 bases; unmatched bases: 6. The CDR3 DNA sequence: TGTGCCAGCAGTTCATTGGACAGGGTTTACGAGCAGTACTTC. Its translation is CASSSLDRVYEQYF.

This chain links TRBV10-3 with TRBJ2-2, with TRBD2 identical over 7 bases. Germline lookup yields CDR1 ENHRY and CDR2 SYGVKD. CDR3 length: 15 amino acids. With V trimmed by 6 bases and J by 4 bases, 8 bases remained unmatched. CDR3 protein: CAIRRDGGGTGELFF. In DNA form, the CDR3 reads TGTGCCATCAGACGGGACGGCGGGGGCACCGGGGAGCTGTTTTTT.

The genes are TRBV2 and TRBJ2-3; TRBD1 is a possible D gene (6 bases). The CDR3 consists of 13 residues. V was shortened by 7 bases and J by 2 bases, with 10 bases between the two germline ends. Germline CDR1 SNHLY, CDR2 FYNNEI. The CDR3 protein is CASTRDTTDTQYF. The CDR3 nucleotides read TGTGCCAGCACCAGGGACACCACAGATACGCAGTATTTT.

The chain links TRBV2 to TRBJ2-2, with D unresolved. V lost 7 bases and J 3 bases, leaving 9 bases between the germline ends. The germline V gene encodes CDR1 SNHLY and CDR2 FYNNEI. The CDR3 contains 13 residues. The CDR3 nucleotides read TGTGCCAGCACCCCAGACTACACCGGGGAGCTGTTTTTT. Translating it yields CASTPDYTGELFF.

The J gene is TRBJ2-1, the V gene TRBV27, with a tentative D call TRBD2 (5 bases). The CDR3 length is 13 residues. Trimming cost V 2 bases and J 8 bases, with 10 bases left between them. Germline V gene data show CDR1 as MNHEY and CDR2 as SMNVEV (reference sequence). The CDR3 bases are TGTGCCAGCAGTTTAGGGCTAGCCCATGAGCAGTTCTTC. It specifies CASSLGLAHEQFF.

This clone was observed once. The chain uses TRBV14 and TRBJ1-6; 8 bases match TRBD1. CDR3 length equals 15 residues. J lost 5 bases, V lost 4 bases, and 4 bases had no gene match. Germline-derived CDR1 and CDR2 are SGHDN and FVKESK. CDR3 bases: TGTGCCAGCAGCCCATGGACAGGGCATAATTCACCCCTCCACTTT. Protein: CASSPWTGHNSPLHF.

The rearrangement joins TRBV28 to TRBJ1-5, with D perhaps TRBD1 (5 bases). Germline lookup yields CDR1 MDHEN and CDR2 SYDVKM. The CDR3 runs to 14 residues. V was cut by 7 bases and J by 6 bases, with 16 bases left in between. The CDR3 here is CASTPGGSGQPQHF. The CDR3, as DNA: TGTGCCAGCACCCCGGGGGGGTCTGGTCAGCCCCAGCATTTT.

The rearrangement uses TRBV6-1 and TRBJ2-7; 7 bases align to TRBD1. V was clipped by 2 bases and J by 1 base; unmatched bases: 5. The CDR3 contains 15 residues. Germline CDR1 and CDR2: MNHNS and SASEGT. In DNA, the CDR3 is TGTGCCAGCAGTGAAAGCAGGGGGAGATCCTACGAGCAGTACTTC. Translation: CASSESRGRSYEQYF.

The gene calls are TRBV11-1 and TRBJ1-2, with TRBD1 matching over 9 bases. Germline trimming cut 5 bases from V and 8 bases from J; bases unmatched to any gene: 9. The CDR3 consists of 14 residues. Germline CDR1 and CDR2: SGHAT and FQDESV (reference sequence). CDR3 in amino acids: CASSAGTGTYGYTF. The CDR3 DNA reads TGTGCCAGCAGCGCCGGGACAGGGACTTACGGCTACACCTTC.

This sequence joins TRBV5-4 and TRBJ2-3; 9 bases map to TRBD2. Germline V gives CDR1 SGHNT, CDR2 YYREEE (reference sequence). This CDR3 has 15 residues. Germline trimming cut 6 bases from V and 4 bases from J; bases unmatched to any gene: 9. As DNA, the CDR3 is TGTGCCAGCATCACGCGGGGGGGCCAACCAGATACGCAGTATTTT. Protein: CASITRGGQPDTQYF.